Sequencing of this T cell receptor beta chain was carried out in a study of response to subunit inactivated influenza vaccine. The germline gives CDR1 SGHTA, CDR2 FQGNSA. The CDR3 extends over 16 amino acids. Losses at the gene ends were 6 bases for V and 4 bases for J; bases not matched to a gene: 11. TCRdb reanalysed the RT-PCR reads using MiXCR and keeps one entry per CDR3 protein. The sample consists of hundreds of thousands of distinct CDR3 sequences, around 10% of them appearing once. This same sample was also taken into another study, of T cells expressing NK-cell markers. That study adds: For TCR beta, cDNA was produced by 5'RACE template switching with UMIs. The TCR beta repertoires originated in sorted CD3+CD56+NKG2C+, CD3+CD56+NKG2C- and CD3+CD56-NKG2C+ T cells. Sequenced donors, eight in total, included seven who were HCMV-seropositive and one who was seronegative. Sorting was restricted to alpha-beta TCR T cells by an anti-gamma-delta TCR antibody in several experiments.

This receptor was taken from a man aged 45-60 years who received an inactivated influenza vaccine. The chain links TRBV7-2 to TRBJ2-1; 8 nucleotides match TRBD1. The sample here was PBMCs from blood, taken on the day of vaccination. The CDR3 protein is CASRGTGFALYNEQFF. The DNA of the CDR3 is TGTGCCAGCAGGGGGACAGGATTTGCGCTATACAATGAGCAGTTCTTC.